The 5 T cell receptor beta chains presented below share a single source sample, sequenced in a study of T cell responses to AZD1222 COVID-19 vaccine. Clones were read by immunoSEQ multiplex PCR, and TCRdb kept only the in-frame ones, dropping some. Of approximately 100,000 clones detected, approximately 91% appear once; the ten largest clones hold 7.5%. Specimen: peripheral blood, collected on day 0 of AZD1222 vaccination. The receptor source for this set is an adult in good health.

The chain carries TRBV27 and TRBJ2-7, with D tentatively TRBD1 (6 bases). The CDR3 runs 14 residues. V lost 10 bases and J lost 0, with 16 bases in between. Germline loops: CDR1 MNHEY, CDR2 SMNVEV (reference sequence). CDR3 DNA: TGTGCCACCTTGGACAGACACGGCTCCTACGAGCAGTACTTC. It specifies CATLDRHGSYEQYF.

V is TRBV9 and J is TRBJ2-5; D call uncertain. Germline V lookup: CDR1 SGDLS, CDR2 YYNGEE. This CDR3 has 12 residues. V dropped 4 bases and J dropped 5 bases, with 9 bases sitting between them. The CDR3 loop reads CASSPGSETQYF. CDR3 in DNA: TGTGCCAGCAGCCCCGGTAGTGAGACCCAGTACTTC.

This clone was seen a handful of times. CDR3 coding DNA: TGTGCCAGCAGTTTAAGGCGGGGGAATCCGTTCTTC. It encodes CASSLRRGNPFF. The chain uses TRBV6-2 or TRBV6-3 and TRBJ2-1, with 7 bases identical to TRBD2. This CDR3 contains 12 residues. V trimming: 4 bases; J trimming: 15 bases; junction bases outside the gene matches: 9. In germline, CDR1 is MNHEY, CDR2 SVGEGT.

The chain joins TRBV28 to TRBJ1-1; maybe TRBD1 (5 bases). CDR1 is MDHEN and CDR2 is SYDVKM in the germline V gene. V dropped 6 bases and J dropped 1 base, with 15 bases sitting between them. The CDR3 contains 15 residues. In DNA form, the CDR3 reads TGTGCCAGCAGCCCAGGGTCTGTGGGGAACACTGAAGCTTTCTTT. It translates to CASSPGSVGNTEAFF.

The CDR3 sequence is CASSLTQGGYQPQHF. The CDR3 DNA reads TGTGCCAGCAGTTTAACGCAGGGGGGTTATCAGCCCCAGCATTTT. This chain uses TRBV27 with TRBJ1-5; 7 bases line up with TRBD1. V lost 2 bases and J lost 5; bases outside the gene matches: 6. Per germline, CDR1 MNHEY and CDR2 SMNVEV (reference sequence). This CDR3 has 15 amino acids.